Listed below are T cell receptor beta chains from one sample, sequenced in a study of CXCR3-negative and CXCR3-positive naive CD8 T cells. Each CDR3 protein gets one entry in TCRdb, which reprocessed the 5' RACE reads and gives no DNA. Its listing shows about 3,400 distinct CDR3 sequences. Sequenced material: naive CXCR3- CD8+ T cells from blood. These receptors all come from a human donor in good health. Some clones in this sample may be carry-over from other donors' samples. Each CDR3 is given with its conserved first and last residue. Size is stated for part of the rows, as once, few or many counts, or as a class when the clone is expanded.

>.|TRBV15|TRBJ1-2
CATSRKDMNYGYTF
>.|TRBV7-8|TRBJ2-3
CASSLAGDTDTQYF
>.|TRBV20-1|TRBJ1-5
CSARDRGSNQPQHF
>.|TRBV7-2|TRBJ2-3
CASSWTSESTDTQYF
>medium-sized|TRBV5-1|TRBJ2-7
CASSPRDSNGEQYF
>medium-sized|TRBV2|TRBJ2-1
CASGTSSYNEQFF
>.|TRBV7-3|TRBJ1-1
CASSLYPGGGTEAFF
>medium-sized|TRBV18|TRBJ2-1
CASSPPYRNEQFF
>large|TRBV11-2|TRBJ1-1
CASSLAGTDEAFF
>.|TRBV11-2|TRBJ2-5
CASTYSGVTETQYF
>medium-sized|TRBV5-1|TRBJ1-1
CASSLSSLNTEAFF
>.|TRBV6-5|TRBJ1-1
CASSYTRDRINTEAFF
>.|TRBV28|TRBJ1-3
CASSFGNTIYF
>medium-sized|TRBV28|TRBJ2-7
CASSPHSYEQYF
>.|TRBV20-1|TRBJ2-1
CSARAQAEGYNEQFF
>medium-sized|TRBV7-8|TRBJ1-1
CASSSPRDGTEAFF
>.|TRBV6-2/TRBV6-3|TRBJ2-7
CASLRDRAYEQYF
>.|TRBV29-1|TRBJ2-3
CSVTDGLAGFTDTQYF
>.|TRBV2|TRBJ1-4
CASQLTVGGANEKLFF